This T cell receptor beta chain was sequenced during a study of CD8+CD57+ T cells in acquired aplastic anemia. About the research overall: Across the sorted CD4+ and CD8+ cells, DNA amounts averaged about 3.2 ug. An average of about 9.8 million reads for CD4+ cells was obtained from healthy donors.

TCR beta VDJ and CDR3 profiling used genomic DNA as template. TCRdb passed the reads through MiXCR, listing each CDR3 protein once. Here the sample spans 35,000 to 50,000 distinct CDR3 sequences, roughly two thirds being singletons. The CDR3 has 16 amino acids. Trimming cost V 5 bases and J 2 bases, with 17 bases left between them. The germline CDR1 and CDR2 sequences are ENHRY and SYGVKD. Study-wide results and limits: Patients and controls shared 25 to 35 CD8+ CDR3 sequences, highly expressed in patients. Levels of CD8+ Simpson's diversity were not significantly distinct in patients versus controls.

About this clonotype itself: What it recognizes is unknown.

This chain uses TRBV10-3 with TRBJ2-3; D assignment may be TRBD1 or TRBD2 (5 bases each). Sequencing was performed on sorted CD4+, CD8+, or CD8+CD57+ T cells (not recorded which) from PBMCs. The sequence came from a human donor in good health, serving as a control. The CDR3 is CAISTWGTSDTDTQYF. The CDR3 DNA follows: TGTGCCATCAGTACTTGGGGGACCTCGGACACAGATACGCAGTATTTT.